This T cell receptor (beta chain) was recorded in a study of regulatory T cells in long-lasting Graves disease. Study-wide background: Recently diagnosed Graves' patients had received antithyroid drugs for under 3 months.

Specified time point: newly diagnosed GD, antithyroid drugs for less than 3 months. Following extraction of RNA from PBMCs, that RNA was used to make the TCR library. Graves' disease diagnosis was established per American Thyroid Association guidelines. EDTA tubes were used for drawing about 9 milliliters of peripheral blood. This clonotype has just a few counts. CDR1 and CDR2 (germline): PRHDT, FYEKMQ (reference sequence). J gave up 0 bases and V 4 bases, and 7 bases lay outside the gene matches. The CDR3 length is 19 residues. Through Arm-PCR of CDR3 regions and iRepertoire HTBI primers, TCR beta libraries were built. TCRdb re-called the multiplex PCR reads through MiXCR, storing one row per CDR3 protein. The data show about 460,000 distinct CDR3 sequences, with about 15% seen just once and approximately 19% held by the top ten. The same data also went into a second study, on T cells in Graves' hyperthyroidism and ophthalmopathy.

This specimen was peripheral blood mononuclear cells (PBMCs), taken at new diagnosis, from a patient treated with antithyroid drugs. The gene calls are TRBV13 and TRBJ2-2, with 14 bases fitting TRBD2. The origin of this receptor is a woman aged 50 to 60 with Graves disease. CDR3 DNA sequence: TGTGCCAGCAGCTCTAATCCGGGACTAGCGGGAGCGAACACCGGGGAGCTGTTTTTT. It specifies CASSSNPGLAGANTGELFF.